Sequencing of this T cell receptor beta chain was carried out in a study of radiotherapy plus CTLA-4 blockade in lung cancer. The table came from immunoSEQ multiplex PCR; TCRdb's copy has only in-frame clones and leaves some out. The sample includes roughly 80,000 clones, around 81% seen only once; the top ten take under 4.5%. V was shortened by 5 bases and J by 1 base, with 23 bases between the two germline ends. CDR1 is LNHDA, CDR2 SQIVND, per germline (reference sequence). The CDR3 contains 18 residues. The source is a human donor with non-small cell lung cancer who had a partial response to radiotherapy plus ipilimumab. Some clones in this sample may be carry-over from other donors' samples. This specimen consisted of peripheral blood, obtained from a patient treated with radiotherapy plus ipilimumab. V gene TRBV19 combines with J gene TRBJ1-1; tentative D call: TRBD1 (6 bases). The CDR3 DNA is TGTGCCAGTAGTCCTCAAAGCGGACAGCACACGAAGAACACTGAAGCTTTCTTT. It yields the protein CASSPQSGQHTKNTEAFF. The whole variable domain, remainder taken from reference TRBV19 and TRBJ1-1, is DGGITQSPKYLFRKEGQNVTLSCEQNLNHDAMYWYRQDPGQGLRLIYYSQIVNDFQKGDIAEGYSVSREKKESFPLTVTSAQKNPTAFYLCASSPQSGQHTKNTEAFFGQGTRLTVV.